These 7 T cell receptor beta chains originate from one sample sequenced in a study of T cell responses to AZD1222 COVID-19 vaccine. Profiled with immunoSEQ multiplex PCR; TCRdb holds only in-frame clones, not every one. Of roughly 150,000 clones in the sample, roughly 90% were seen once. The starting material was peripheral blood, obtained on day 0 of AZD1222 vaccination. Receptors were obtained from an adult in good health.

Here the CDR3 DNA reads TGTGCCAGTAGTATCGGACTAGCGGGCCACAATGAGCAGTTCTTC. Protein sequence: CASSIGLAGHNEQFF. The rearrangement joins TRBV19 to TRBJ2-1; 11 bases align to TRBD2. Germline CDR1 reads LNHDA; CDR2 reads SQIVND (reference sequence). V dropped 3 bases and J dropped 5; count of bases not matched to a gene: 3. The CDR3 is 15 residues long.

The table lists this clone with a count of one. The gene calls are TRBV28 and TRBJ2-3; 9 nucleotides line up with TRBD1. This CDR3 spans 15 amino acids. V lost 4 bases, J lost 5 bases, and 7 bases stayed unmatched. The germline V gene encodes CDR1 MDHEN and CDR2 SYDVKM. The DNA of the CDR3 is TGTGCCAGCAGTTCGCCGGGACAGGGCGGAGATACGCAGTATTTT. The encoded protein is CASSSPGQGGDTQYF. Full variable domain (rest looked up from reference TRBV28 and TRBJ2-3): DVKVTQSSRYLVKRTGEKVFLECVQDMDHENMFWYRQDPGLGLRLIYFSYDVKMKEKGDIPEGYSVSREKKERFSLILESASTNQTSMYLCASSSPGQGGDTQYFGPGTRLTVL.

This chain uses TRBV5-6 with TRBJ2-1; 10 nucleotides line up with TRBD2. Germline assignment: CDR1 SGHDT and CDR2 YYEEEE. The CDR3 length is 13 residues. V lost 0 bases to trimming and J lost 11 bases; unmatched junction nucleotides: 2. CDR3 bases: TGTGCCAGCAGCTTGGGGACTAGCGGTAAGCAGTTCTTC. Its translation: CASSLGTSGKQFF.

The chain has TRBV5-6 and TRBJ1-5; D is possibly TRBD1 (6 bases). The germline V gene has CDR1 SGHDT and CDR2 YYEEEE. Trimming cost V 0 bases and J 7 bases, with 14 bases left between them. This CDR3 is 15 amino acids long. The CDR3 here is CASSLGLQGVQPQHF. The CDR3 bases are TGTGCCAGCAGCTTGGGGTTACAGGGCGTACAGCCCCAGCATTTT.

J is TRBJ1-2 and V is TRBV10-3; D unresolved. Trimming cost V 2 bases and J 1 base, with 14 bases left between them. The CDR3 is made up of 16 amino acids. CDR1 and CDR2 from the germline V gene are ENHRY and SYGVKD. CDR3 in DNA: TGTGCCATCAGTGAGCCAACCCTCCCCCTTAACTATGGCTACACCTTC. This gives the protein CAISEPTLPLNYGYTF.

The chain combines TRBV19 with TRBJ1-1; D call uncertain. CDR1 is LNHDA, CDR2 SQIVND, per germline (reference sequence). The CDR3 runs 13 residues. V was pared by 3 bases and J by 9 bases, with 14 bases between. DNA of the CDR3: TGTGCCAGTAGTATGGGAACGGTAGAGAAAGCTTTCTTT. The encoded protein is CASSMGTVEKAFF.

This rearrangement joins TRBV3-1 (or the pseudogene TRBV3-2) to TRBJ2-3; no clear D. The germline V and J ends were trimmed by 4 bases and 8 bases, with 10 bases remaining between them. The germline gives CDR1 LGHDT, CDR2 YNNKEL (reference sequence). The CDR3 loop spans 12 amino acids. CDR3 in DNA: TGTGCCAGCAGCCCCCGTGTGGGTACGCAGTATTTT. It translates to CASSPRVGTQYF.